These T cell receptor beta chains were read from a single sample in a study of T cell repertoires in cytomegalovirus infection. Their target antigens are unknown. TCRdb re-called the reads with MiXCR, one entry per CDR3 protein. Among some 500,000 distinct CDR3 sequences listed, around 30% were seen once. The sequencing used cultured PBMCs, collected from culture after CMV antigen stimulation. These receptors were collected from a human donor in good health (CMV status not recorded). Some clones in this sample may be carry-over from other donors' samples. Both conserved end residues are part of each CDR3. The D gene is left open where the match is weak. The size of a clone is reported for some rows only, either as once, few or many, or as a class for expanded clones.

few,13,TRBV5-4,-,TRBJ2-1,CASSLPQGNEQFF,TGTGCCAGCAGCTTGCCTCAGGGGAATGAGCAGTTCTTC
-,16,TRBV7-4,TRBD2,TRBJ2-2,CPSSLSTSGITGELFF,TGTCCCAGCAGCTTATCAACTAGCGGGATCACCGGGGAGCTGTTTTTT
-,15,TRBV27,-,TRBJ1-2,CASSRSGTLNYGYTF,TGTGCCAGCTCCAGAAGCGGGACCCTGAACTATGGCTACACCTTC
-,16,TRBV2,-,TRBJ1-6,CASRQTVVSYNSPLHF,TGTGCCAGCAGGCAGACAGTTGTCTCCTATAATTCACCCCTCCACTTT
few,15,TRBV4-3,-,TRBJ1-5,CASSQWPGRGQPQHF,TGCGCCAGCAGCCAATGGCCGGGCCGTGGCCAGCCCCAGCATTTT
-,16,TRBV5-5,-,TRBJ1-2,CASSLPFSGDIDGYTF,TGTGCCAGCAGCCTACCTTTTTCAGGGGATATCGATGGCTACACCTTC
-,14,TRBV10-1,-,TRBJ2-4,CASSGPGSKNIQYF,TGCGCCAGCAGTGGACCGGGATCCAAAAACATTCAGTACTTC
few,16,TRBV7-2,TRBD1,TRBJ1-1,CASRLGTGGKYTEAFF,TGTGCCAGCAGGCTAGGGACAGGGGGCAAGTACACTGAAGCTTTCTTT
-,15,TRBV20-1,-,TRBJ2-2,CSARDPPGATGELFF,TGCAGTGCTAGAGATCCCCCAGGGGCCACCGGGGAGCTGTTTTTT
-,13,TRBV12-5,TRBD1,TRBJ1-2,CAIGDRPNYGYTF,TGTGCTATCGGGGACAGACCTAACTATGGCTACACCTTC
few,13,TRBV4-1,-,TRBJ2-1,CASSPTRAHEQFF,TGCGCCAGCAGCCCCACTAGGGCCCATGAGCAGTTCTTC
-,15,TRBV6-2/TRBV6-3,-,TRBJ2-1,CASKLLDQAYNEQFF,TGTGCCAGCAAGTTACTTGACCAAGCCTACAATGAGCAGTTCTTC
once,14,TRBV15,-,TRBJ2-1,CATSRDGRGNEQFF,TGTGCCACCAGCAGAGATGGGAGGGGGAATGAGCAGTTCTTC
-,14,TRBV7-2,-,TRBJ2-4,CASSSRGGLNIQYF,TGTGCCAGCAGCTCTAGGGGGGGTCTAAACATTCAGTACTTC
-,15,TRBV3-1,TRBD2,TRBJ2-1,CASSQLAGGSNEQFF,TGTGCCAGCAGCCAACTAGCGGGAGGGTCGAATGAGCAGTTCTTC
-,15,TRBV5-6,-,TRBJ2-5,CASSGRGLQGETQYF,TGTGCCAGCAGCGGCAGGGGATTACAGGGCGAGACCCAGTACTTC
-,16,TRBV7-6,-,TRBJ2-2,CASSLVRAANTGELFF,TGTGCCAGCAGCTTAGTCAGGGCCGCGAACACCGGGGAGCTGTTTTTT
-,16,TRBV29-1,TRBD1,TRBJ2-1,CSVEGQGVPPYNEQFF,TGCAGCGTTGAAGGACAGGGGGTTCCACCCTACAATGAGCAGTTCTTC
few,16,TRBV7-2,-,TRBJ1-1,CASSLDQGLGNTEAFF,TGTGCCAGCAGCTTAGATCAGGGTTTGGGGAACACTGAAGCTTTCTTT
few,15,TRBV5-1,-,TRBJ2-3,CASSFDLGSTDTQYF,TGCGCCAGCAGCTTTGACCTTGGAAGCACAGATACGCAGTATTTT
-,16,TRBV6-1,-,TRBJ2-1,CAIRGGAGVNYNEQFF,TGTGCCATCAGGGGGGGAGCGGGAGTAAACTACAATGAGCAGTTCTTC
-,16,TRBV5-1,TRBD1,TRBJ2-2,CASSPRQGARTGELFF,TGCGCCAGCAGCCCGCGACAGGGGGCCCGGACCGGGGAGCTGTTTTTT
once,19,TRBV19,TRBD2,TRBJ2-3,CASSIAGTSGTIRTDTQYF,TGTGCCAGTAGTATAGCCGGGACTAGCGGGACGATTCGCACAGATACGCAGTATTTT
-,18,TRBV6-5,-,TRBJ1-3,CASSYFGSTTGFGNTIYF,TGTGCCAGCAGTTACTTCGGGAGTACAACAGGGTTCGGAAACACCATATATTTT
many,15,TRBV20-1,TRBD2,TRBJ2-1,CSANSGLAFSDEQFF,TGCAGTGCTAATTCTGGACTAGCGTTCTCGGATGAGCAGTTCTTC
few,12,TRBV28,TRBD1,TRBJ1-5,CATTTGPQPQHF,TGTGCCACCACGACAGGGCCTCAGCCCCAGCATTTT
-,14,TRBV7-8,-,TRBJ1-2,CASSSGQNRYGYTF,TGTGCCAGCAGCTCCGGACAGAATCGTTATGGCTACACCTTC
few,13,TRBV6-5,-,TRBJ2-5,CASSSLERETQYF,TGTGCCAGCAGTAGTCTAGAACGGGAGACCCAGTACTTC
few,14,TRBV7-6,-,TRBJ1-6,CASSLTGKDSPLHF,TGTGCCAGCAGCTTAACGGGGAAAGACTCACCCCTCCACTTT
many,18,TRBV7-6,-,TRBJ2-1,CASSLARDSESSYNEQFF,TGTGCCAGCAGCTTAGCCCGCGATAGCGAAAGCTCCTACAATGAGCAGTTCTTC
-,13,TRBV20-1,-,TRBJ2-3,CSARLVSTDTQYF,TGCAGTGCTCGACTAGTTAGCACAGATACGCAGTATTTT
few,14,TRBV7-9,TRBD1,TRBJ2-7,CASSLADRDYEQYF,TGTGCCAGCAGCTTAGCCGACAGGGACTACGAGCAGTACTTC
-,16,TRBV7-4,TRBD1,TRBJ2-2,CASSGTTGENTGELFF,TGTGCCAGCAGCGGGACCACAGGGGAGAACACCGGGGAGCTGTTTTTT
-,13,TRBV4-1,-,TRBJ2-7,CASSQGPTFEQYF,TGCGCCAGCAGCCAAGGACCTACGTTTGAGCAGTACTTC
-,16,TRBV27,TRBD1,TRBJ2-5,CASSLPGQVHQETQYF,TGTGCCAGCAGTTTACCGGGACAGGTTCACCAAGAGACCCAGTACTTC
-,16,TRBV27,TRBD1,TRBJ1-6,CASRTGQGEYNSPLHF,TGTGCCAGCAGGACCGGACAGGGTGAATATAATTCACCCCTCCACTTT
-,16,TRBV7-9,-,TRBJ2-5,CASSWGFGEYQETQYF,TGTGCCAGCAGCTGGGGGTTCGGGGAGTACCAAGAGACCCAGTACTTC
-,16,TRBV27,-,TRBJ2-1,CASSLSSGRSYNEQFF,TGTGCCAGCAGTTTAAGTAGCGGCCGCTCCTACAATGAGCAGTTCTTC
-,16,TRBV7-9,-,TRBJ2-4,CASSGGAEIAKNIQYF,TGTGCCAGCAGCGGAGGGGCAGAAATTGCCAAAAACATTCAGTACTTC
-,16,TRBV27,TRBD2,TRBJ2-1,CASSLLIAGVPYEQFF,TGTGCCAGCAGTCTCCTGATAGCGGGAGTGCCGTATGAGCAGTTCTTC
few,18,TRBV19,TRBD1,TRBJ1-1,CASRGIRDRGQGNTEAFF,TGTGCCAGTAGGGGGATCCGGGACAGGGGGCAAGGAAACACTGAAGCTTTCTTT
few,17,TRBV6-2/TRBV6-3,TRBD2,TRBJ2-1,CASTRLAGRQSVNEQFF,TGTGCCAGCACGCGACTAGCGGGGCGGCAGTCCGTCAATGAGCAGTTCTTC
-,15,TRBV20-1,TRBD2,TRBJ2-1,CSARGGGRSYNEQFF,TGCAGTGCTAGAGGGGGCGGGAGGTCTTACAATGAGCAGTTCTTC
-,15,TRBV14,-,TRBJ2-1,CASSQEVRSYNEQFF,TGTGCCAGCAGCCAGGAAGTACGCTCCTACAATGAGCAGTTCTTC
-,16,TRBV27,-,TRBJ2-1,CASSTNRGKGLNEQFF,TGTGCCAGCAGTACGAACCGGGGAAAGGGGCTCAATGAGCAGTTCTTC
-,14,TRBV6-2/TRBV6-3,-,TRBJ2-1,CASSYMSSYNEQFF,TGTGCCAGCAGTTACATGTCCTCCTACAATGAGCAGTTCTTC
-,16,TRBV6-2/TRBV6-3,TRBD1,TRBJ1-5,CASSAQGGDSNQPQHF,TGTGCCAGCAGTGCGCAGGGGGGAGATAGCAATCAGCCCCAGCATTTT
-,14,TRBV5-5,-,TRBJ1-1,CASSPARMNTEAFF,TGTGCCAGCAGCCCGGCCAGGATGAACACTGAAGCTTTCTTT
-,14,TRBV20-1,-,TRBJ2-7,CSDLKRERSYEQYF,TGCAGTGACCTTAAAAGGGAAAGGTCCTACGAGCAGTACTTC
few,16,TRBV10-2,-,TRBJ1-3,CASSESMPGSGNTIYF,TGCGCCAGCAGTGAGTCGATGCCGGGATCTGGAAACACCATATATTTT
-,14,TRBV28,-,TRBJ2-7,CASEKPGRTYEQYF,TGTGCCAGCGAAAAACCGGGACGGACCTACGAGCAGTACTTC
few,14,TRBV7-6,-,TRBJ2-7,CASSPSRTQYEQYF,TGTGCCAGCAGCCCCTCCCGGACCCAATACGAGCAGTACTTC
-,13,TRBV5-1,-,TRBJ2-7,CASRQGQTHEQYF,TGCGCCAGCAGACAAGGACAGACCCACGAGCAGTACTTC
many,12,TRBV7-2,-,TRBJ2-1,CASSLVPNEQFF,TGTGCCAGCAGCTTAGTTCCGAATGAGCAGTTCTTC
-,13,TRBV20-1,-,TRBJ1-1,CSASRVGRGEAFF,TGCAGTGCTAGTCGAGTGGGGAGAGGTGAAGCTTTCTTT
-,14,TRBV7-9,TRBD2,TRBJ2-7,CASSHGLEVYEQYF,TGTGCCAGCAGCCACGGACTAGAGGTCTACGAGCAGTACTTC
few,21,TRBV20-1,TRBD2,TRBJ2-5,CSANPVRLAGGLRHFQETQYF,TGCAGTGCTAACCCAGTCCGGCTAGCGGGAGGTTTACGGCATTTCCAAGAGACCCAGTACTTC
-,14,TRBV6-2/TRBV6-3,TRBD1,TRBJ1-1,CASRAADREAEAFF,TGTGCCAGCAGAGCCGCGGACAGGGAGGCTGAAGCTTTCTTT
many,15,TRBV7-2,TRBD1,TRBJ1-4,CASSLGGTGTEKLFF,TGTGCCAGCAGCTTAGGGGGGACAGGGACTGAAAAACTGTTTTTT
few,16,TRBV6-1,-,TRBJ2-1,CASSRTGGGGYNEQFF,TGTGCCAGCAGCCGGACTGGGGGAGGAGGGTACAATGAGCAGTTCTTC